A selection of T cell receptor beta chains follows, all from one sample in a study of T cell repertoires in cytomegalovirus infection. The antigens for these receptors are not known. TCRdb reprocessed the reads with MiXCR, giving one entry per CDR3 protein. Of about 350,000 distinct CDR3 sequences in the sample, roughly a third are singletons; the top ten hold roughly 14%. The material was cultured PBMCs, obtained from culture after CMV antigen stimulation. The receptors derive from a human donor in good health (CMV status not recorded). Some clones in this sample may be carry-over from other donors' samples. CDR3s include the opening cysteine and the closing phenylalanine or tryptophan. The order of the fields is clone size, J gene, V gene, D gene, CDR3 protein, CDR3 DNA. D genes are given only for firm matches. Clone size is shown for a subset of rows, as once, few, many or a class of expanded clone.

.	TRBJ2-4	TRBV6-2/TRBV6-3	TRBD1	CASSYNTGTGTNIQYF	TGTGCCAGCAGTTACAACACCGGGACAGGGACGAACATTCAGTACTTC
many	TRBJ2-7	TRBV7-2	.	CASKWQDANYEQYF	TGTGCCAGTAAATGGCAGGATGCAAACTACGAGCAGTACTTC
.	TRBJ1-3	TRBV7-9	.	CASSPRLRSGNTIYF	TGTGCCAGCAGCCCAAGACTGCGCTCTGGAAACACCATATATTTT
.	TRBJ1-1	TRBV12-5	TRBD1	CASGLVGQGARVTEAFF	TGTGCTAGTGGTTTGGTAGGACAGGGGGCACGGGTCACTGAAGCTTTCTTT
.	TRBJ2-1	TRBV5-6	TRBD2	CASSLARRGASYNEQFF	TGTGCCAGCAGCTTGGCAAGGCGGGGGGCGTCCTACAATGAGCAGTTCTTC
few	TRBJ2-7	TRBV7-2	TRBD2	CASSLSASGFSYEQYF	TGTGCCAGCAGCTTATCCGCTAGCGGTTTTTCCTACGAGCAGTACTTC
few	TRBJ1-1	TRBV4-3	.	CASSQGGLQRAFF	TGCGCCAGCAGCCAAGGTGGGCTTCAGCGCGCTTTCTTT
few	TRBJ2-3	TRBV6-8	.	CASRPVAGLDTQYF	TGTGCCAGCAGGCCCGTGGCGGGTCTCGATACGCAGTATTTT
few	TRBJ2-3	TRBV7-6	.	CASSSKGGSTDTQYF	TGTGCCAGCAGCTCCAAGGGGGGTAGCACAGATACGCAGTATTTT
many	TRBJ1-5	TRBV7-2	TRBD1	CASSPRQGGQPQHF	TGTGCCAGCAGCCCCCGACAGGGAGGTCAGCCCCAGCATTTT
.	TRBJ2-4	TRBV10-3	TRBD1	CAISESRGQLNIQYF	TGTGCCATCAGTGAGTCCCGGGGACAGCTAAACATTCAGTACTTC
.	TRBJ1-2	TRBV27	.	CASSIQGSNYGYTF	TGTGCCAGCAGTATCCAGGGGAGTAACTATGGCTACACCTTC
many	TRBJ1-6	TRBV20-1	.	CSAPPTSPGSPLHF	TGCAGTGCTCCTCCTACGTCCCCGGGGTCACCCCTCCACTTT
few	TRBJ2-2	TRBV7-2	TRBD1	CASSRDSTGELFF	TGTGCCAGCAGCCGGGACAGCACCGGGGAGCTGTTTTTT
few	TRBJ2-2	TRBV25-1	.	CASSELKGVAGELFF	TGTGCCAGCAGTGAATTGAAGGGGGTGGCCGGGGAGCTGTTTTTT
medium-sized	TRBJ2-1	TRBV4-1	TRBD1	CASSVRDRGDNEQFF	TGCGCCAGCAGCGTCCGGGACAGGGGGGACAATGAGCAGTTCTTC
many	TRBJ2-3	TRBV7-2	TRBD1	CASSRDSQAPDTQYF	TGTGCCAGCAGCCGGGACAGCCAAGCTCCAGATACGCAGTATTTT
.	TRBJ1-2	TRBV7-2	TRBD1	CASSLDYRGNYGYTF	TGTGCCAGCAGCTTAGACTACAGGGGTAACTATGGCTACACCTTC
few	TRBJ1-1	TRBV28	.	CASSLSGSTEAFF	TGTGCCAGCAGTTTATCGGGGAGCACTGAAGCTTTCTTT
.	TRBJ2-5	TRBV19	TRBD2	CASSTGLAALKRETQYF	TGTGCCAGTAGTACAGGACTAGCGGCTCTCAAAAGGGAGACCCAGTACTTC
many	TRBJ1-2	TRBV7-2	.	CASSLGQKGYTF	TGTGCCAGCAGCTTAGGTCAGAAGGGCTACACCTTC
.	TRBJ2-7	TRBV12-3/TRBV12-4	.	CASSSRRVDEQYF	TGTGCCAGCAGCTCACGTAGGGTGGACGAGCAGTACTTC
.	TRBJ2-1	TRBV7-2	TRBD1	CASKTGGTGVNEQFF	TGTGCCAGCAAGACCGGGGGGACAGGGGTCAATGAGCAGTTCTTC
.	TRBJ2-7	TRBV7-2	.	CASSSREALAYEQYF	TGTGCCAGCAGCTCCAGGGAGGCCCTCGCCTACGAGCAGTACTTC
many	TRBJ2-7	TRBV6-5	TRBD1	CASRLTGWSSYEQYF	TGTGCCAGCAGGCTGACAGGGTGGTCCTCCTACGAGCAGTACTTC
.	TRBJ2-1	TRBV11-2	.	CASSLGRDFNNEQFF	TGTGCCAGCAGCCTTGGGCGGGACTTTAACAATGAGCAGTTCTTC
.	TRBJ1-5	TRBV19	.	CASSFNRVQPQHF	TGTGCCAGTAGTTTCAACAGGGTTCAGCCCCAGCATTTT
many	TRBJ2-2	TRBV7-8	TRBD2	CASSPNRRLAGVRGTGELFF	TGTGCCAGCAGCCCTAATCGGCGACTAGCGGGAGTCCGCGGCACCGGGGAGCTGTTTTTT
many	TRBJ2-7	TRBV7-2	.	CASSSYSYEQYF	TGTGCCAGCAGTTCGTACTCCTACGAGCAGTACTTC
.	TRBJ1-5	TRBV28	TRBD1	CASSFGQGHQPQHF	TGTGCCAGCAGTTTCGGACAGGGGCATCAGCCCCAGCATTTT
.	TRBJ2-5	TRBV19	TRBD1	CASSSLQGVQETQYF	TGTGCCAGTAGTTCCTTACAGGGGGTTCAAGAGACCCAGTACTTC
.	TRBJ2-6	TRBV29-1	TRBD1	CSVGQSGANVLTF	TGCAGCGTGGGACAGTCTGGGGCCAACGTCCTGACTTTC
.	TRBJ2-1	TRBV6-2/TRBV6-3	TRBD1	CASSYRTGTNEQFF	TGTGCCAGCAGTTACAGGACAGGAACCAATGAGCAGTTCTTC
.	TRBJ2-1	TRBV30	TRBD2	CAWEREGLNEQFF	TGTGCCTGGGAGCGGGAGGGCCTTAATGAGCAGTTCTTC
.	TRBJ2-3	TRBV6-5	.	CASSPPGVGGGDTQYF	TGTGCCAGCAGTCCCCCCGGGGTGGGAGGAGGAGATACGCAGTATTTT
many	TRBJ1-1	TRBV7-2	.	CASSLEADEAFF	TGTGCCAGCAGCTTAGAGGCTGATGAAGCTTTCTTT
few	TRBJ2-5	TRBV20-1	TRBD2	CSAIGMPGRAGQETQYF	TGCAGTGCTATTGGGATGCCCGGGAGGGCGGGACAAGAGACCCAGTACTTC
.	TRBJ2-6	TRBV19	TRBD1	CASSQRQGETNVLTF	TGTGCCAGTAGTCAACGACAGGGAGAGACCAACGTCCTGACTTTC
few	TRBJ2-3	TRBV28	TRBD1	CASSLLGQGVTDTQYF	TGTGCCAGCAGTTTACTTGGACAGGGGGTCACAGATACGCAGTATTTT
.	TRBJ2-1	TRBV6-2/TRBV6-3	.	CASSSWQSYNEQFF	TGTGCCAGCAGTTCTTGGCAATCCTACAATGAGCAGTTCTTC
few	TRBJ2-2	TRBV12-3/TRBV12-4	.	CASSPQGWTGELFF	TGTGCCAGCAGCCCGCAGGGATGGACCGGGGAGCTGTTTTTT
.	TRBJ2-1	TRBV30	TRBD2	CALSGNYNEQFF	TGTGCCTTAAGCGGGAACTACAATGAGCAGTTCTTC
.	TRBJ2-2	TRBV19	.	CASTTLTGELFF	TGTGCCAGTACTACCCTCACCGGGGAGCTGTTTTTT